This entry lists 21 T cell receptor beta chains sequenced from one sample in a study of T cell responses to AZD1222 COVID-19 vaccine. Here immunoSEQ multiplex PCR was the method, and the copy in TCRdb shows in-frame clones only, minus some. The sample has 90,000 to 130,000 clones, 65% to 85% seen once; the top ten hold approximately 10%. Here the sequenced sample was peripheral blood, taken on day 0 of AZD1222 vaccination. These receptors were taken from an adult in good health.

This clone was detected once. This sequence joins TRBV7-8 and TRBJ2-6, with 7 positions matching TRBD1. V shed 5 bases, J shed 2 bases, and the junction held 6 bases outside the gene matches. Germline V gene sequence: CDR1 SGHVS, CDR2 FQNEAQ. This CDR3 has 16 residues. The CDR3 nucleotides are TGTGCCAGCAGCACCCGACAGGGAGCTGGGGCCAACGTCCTGACTTTC. It specifies CASSTRQGAGANVLTF.

The rearrangement uses TRBV5-6 and TRBJ2-7; a weak D match, TRBD1 (6 bases). Germline CDR1 reads SGHDT; CDR2 reads YYEEEE. Trimming cost V 7 bases and J 1 base, with 12 bases left between them. This CDR3 has 13 amino acids. The CDR3 loop is CASLRQGSYEQYF. CDR3 DNA: TGTGCCAGCCTCCGGCAGGGGTCCTACGAGCAGTACTTC.

This rearrangement joins TRBV2 to TRBJ2-2, with D tentatively TRBD2 (6 bases). This CDR3 is 15 amino acids long. The germline V gene encodes CDR1 SNHLY and CDR2 FYNNEI. V lost 7 bases, J lost 3 bases, and 15 bases lay in between. CDR3 DNA: TGTGCCAGCAACCCCCGGGGAGGTTACACCGGGGAGCTGTTTTTT. The encoded protein is CASNPRGGYTGELFF.

The rearrangement joins TRBV6-5 to TRBJ2-3; D uncertain. Germline V gives CDR1 MNHEY, CDR2 SVGAGI. V lost 8 bases, J lost 0 bases, and 3 bases lay in between. The CDR3 loop spans 11 amino acids. This chain's CDR3 is CASSSTDTQYF. The CDR3 DNA follows: TGTGCCAGCTCCAGCACAGATACGCAGTATTTT.

Details on this clone: Germline and junction disagree at one end, which may indicate a read error. V is TRBV10-3 and J is TRBJ1-5; no firm D call. Germline V lookup: CDR1 ENHRY, CDR2 SYGVKD. The CDR3 is 14 residues long. The CDR3 sequence: CVISESTRAQPQHF. In nucleotides, the CDR3 is TGTGTCATCAGTGAGTCGACTCGGGCTCAGCCCCAGCATTTT.

The V and J genes are TRBV6-5 and TRBJ2-3; unclear D gene. Germline assignment: CDR1 MNHEY and CDR2 SVGAGI. The ends were cut back, 6 bases at V and 3 bases at J, with 7 bases in the middle. The CDR3 sequence is 12 residues long. The CDR3 coding sequence is TGTGCCAGCAGCTCTATTACAGATACGCAGTATTTT. Its protein is CASSSITDTQYF.

The chain has TRBV28 and TRBJ1-1; D not certain. The germline V and J ends were trimmed by 7 bases and 1 base, with 13 bases remaining between them. CDR1 and CDR2 (germline): MDHEN, SYDVKM. The CDR3 loop spans 14 amino acids. The CDR3 protein is CASTPPSGNTEAFF. Here the CDR3 DNA reads TGTGCCAGCACTCCTCCCTCGGGGAACACTGAAGCTTTCTTT.

This chain connects TRBV14 to TRBJ2-2, with TRBD1 as a possible D gene (6 bases). CDR3 length: 17 amino acids. Germline values: CDR1 SGHDN, CDR2 FVKESK. Deletions cut 3 bases from V and 5 bases from J, with 19 bases between. CDR3 sequence: CASSHRGRTAYTGELFF. The CDR3, as DNA: TGTGCCAGCAGCCACCGGGGACGGACAGCCTATACCGGGGAGCTGTTTTTT.

The chain is built from TRBV6-2 or TRBV6-3 and TRBJ2-5, with D unclear. The CDR3 consists of 13 residues. The V gene's germline CDR1 is MNHEY and CDR2 SVGEGT. V was shortened by 1 base and J by 3 bases, with 6 bases between the two germline ends. The CDR3 coding sequence is TGTGCCAGCAGTTACTACGGTGAAGAGACCCAGTACTTC. Its protein is CASSYYGEETQYF.

V usage is TRBV4-1 and J usage is TRBJ1-5; tentatively, D is TRBD1 (5 bases). Trimming removed 0 bases from V and 8 bases from J, with 14 bases in between. CDR1 and CDR2 from the germline V gene are MGHRA and YSYEKL. The CDR3 spans 15 residues. CDR3 DNA: TGCGCCAGCAGCCAAGACACAGGACTTGAAAAGCCCCAGCATTTT. Translation: CASSQDTGLEKPQHF.

V and J are TRBV28 and TRBJ2-5; TRBD2 aligns across 11 bases. The V and J ends lost 1 base and 3 bases, in that order; junction bases with no gene match: 10. CDR3 length equals 18 residues. The germline CDR1 and CDR2 sequences are MDHEN and SYDVKM. The CDR3 coding sequence is TGTGCCAGCAGTTTATACCCCCCCGGGACTAGCGGAAAAGAGACCCAGTACTTC. The encoded protein is CASSLYPPGTSGKETQYF.

The CDR3 DNA reads as TGTGCCAGCACTACCTACGGGGGCCTGGGAGAGACCCAGTACTTC. Encoded protein: CASTTYGGLGETQYF. The rearrangement joins TRBV27 to TRBJ2-5; TRBD1 or TRBD2 may be the D gene (6 bases each). Germline-derived CDR1 and CDR2 are MNHEY and SMNVEV (reference sequence). Trimming stripped 7 bases from V and 4 bases from J, with 19 bases between. This CDR3 spans 15 amino acids.

This chain links TRBV5-1 with TRBJ2-5, with D perhaps matching TRBD2 (6 bases). Between the trimmed V and J ends, which lost 4 bases and 1 base, there was a span of 11 bases. This CDR3 region has 14 residues. The germline gives CDR1 SGHRS, CDR2 YFSETQ. CDR3 DNA sequence: TGCGCCAGCAGCCCTTCCGGGGGCCAAGAGACCCAGTACTTC. Residues: CASSPSGGQETQYF.

V is TRBV28 and J is TRBJ2-6; the match to TRBD1 covers 8 bases. The V and J ends lost 6 bases and 0 bases, in that order; junction bases with no gene match: 7. Per the germline V gene, CDR1 is MDHEN and CDR2 is SYDVKM. The CDR3 runs to 17 residues. In nucleotides, the CDR3 is TGTGCCAGCAGCTCCGGGACAGGATACTCTGGGGCCAACGTCCTGACTTTC. It specifies CASSSGTGYSGANVLTF.

This clone came up once. The rearrangement joins TRBV10-3 to TRBJ1-5, with TRBD1 matching 9 bases. Germline V CDR1 and CDR2: ENHRY, SYGVKD. J was trimmed by 7 bases and V by 6 bases; bases with no gene match: 7. There are 14 residues in the CDR3. In DNA form, the CDR3 reads TGTGCCATCAGCAGACAGGGGGAGGAGCAGCCCCAGCATTTT. Amino acids: CAISRQGEEQPQHF.

This chain joins TRBV18 and TRBJ1-2; 10 bases are shared with TRBD1. Losses at the gene ends were 5 bases for V and 6 bases for J; bases not matched to a gene: 6. Germline V CDR1 and CDR2: KGHSH, LQKENI. The CDR3 loop spans 14 amino acids. The DNA of the CDR3 is TGTGCCAGCTCAGCGACAGGGGGCAGTGATGGCTACACCTTC. Protein sequence: CASSATGGSDGYTF.

The chain uses TRBV4-3 and TRBJ1-4, with TRBD1 identical over 7 bases. Germline V gene lookup returns CDR1 LGHNA and CDR2 YSLEER. The CDR3 covers 15 residues. Unmatched junction bases numbered 7, after V lost 4 bases and J lost 5 bases. CDR3 protein: CASSLHRGLNEKLFF. The CDR3 DNA is TGCGCCAGCAGCCTCCACAGGGGCCTAAATGAAAAACTGTTTTTT.

CDR3 coding DNA: TGTGCCAGCAGTGTTACTAGCGGGAGGGCCCCATCGACAGATACGCAGTATTTT. Its translation: CASSVTSGRAPSTDTQYF. This chain connects TRBV28 to TRBJ2-3; 13 nucleotides align to TRBD2. With V trimmed by 5 bases and J by 3 bases, 11 bases remained unmatched. Germline V lookup: CDR1 MDHEN, CDR2 SYDVKM. This CDR3 has 18 amino acids.

The chain recombines TRBV5-1 with TRBJ2-3; D is undetermined. Germline V gene sequence: CDR1 SGHRS, CDR2 YFSETQ. The CDR3 contains 14 residues. V was shortened by 4 bases and J by 0 bases, with 9 bases between the two germline ends. The CDR3 coding sequence is TGCGCCAGCAGCGGAGAACTAAGCACAGATACGCAGTATTTT. Its protein product is CASSGELSTDTQYF.

This rearrangement joins TRBV9 to TRBJ2-1, with D hard to call. Germline V CDR1 and CDR2: SGDLS, YYNGEE. V was pared by 3 bases and J by 1 base, with 11 bases between. The CDR3 contains 15 residues. The CDR3: CASSAFVGSYNEQFF. CDR3 DNA sequence: TGTGCCAGCAGCGCTTTTGTTGGGTCCTACAATGAGCAGTTCTTC.

The V and J genes are TRBV5-1 and TRBJ2-1; D call uncertain. There are 12 residues in the CDR3. From germline, CDR1 is SGHRS and CDR2 YFSETQ. V was cut by 4 bases and J by 5 bases, with 7 bases left in between. The CDR3 spells CASSREDNEQFF. The CDR3 nucleotides read TGCGCCAGCAGCAGGGAAGACAATGAGCAGTTCTTC.